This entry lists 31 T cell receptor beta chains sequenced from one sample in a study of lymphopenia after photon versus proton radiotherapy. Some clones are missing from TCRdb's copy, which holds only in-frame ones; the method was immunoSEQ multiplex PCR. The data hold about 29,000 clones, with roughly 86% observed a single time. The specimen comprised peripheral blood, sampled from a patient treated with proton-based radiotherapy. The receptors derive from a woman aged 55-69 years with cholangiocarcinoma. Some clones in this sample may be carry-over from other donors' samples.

The CDR3 DNA sequence: TGTGCCAGCAGTCGGGACAGGCGATCGGGCGAGCAGTACTTC. The encoded protein is CASSRDRRSGEQYF. This chain links TRBV2 with TRBJ2-7; 8 bases match TRBD1. The CDR3 runs 14 residues. The V segment lost 5 bases and the J segment 6 bases; nucleotides outside the gene matches: 9. Germline V CDR1 and CDR2: SNHLY, FYNNEI.

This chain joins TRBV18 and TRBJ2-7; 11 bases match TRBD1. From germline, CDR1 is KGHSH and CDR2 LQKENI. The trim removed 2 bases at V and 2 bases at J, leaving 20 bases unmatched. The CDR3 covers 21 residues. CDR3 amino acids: CASSPYRRDRGKSAPAYEQYF. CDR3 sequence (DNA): TGTGCCAGCTCACCATATCGCCGGGACAGGGGGAAAAGTGCCCCTGCCTACGAGCAGTACTTC. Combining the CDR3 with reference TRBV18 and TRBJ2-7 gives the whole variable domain NAGVMQNPRHLVRRRGQEARLRCSPMKGHSHVYWYRQLPEEGLKFMVYLQKENIIDESGMPKERFSAEFPKEGPSILRIQQVVRGDSAAYFCASSPYRRDRGKSAPAYEQYFGPGTRLTVT.

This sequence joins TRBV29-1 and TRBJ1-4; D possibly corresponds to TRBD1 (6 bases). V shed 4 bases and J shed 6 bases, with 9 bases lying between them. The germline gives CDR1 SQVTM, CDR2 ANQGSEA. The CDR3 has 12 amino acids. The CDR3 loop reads CSVVGGDEKLFF. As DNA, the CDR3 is TGCAGCGTTGTTGGGGGCGATGAAAAACTGTTTTTT.

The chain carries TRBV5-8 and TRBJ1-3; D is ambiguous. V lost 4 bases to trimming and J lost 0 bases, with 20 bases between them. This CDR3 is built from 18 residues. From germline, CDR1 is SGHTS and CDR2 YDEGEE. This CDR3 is CASSEALVAVYSGNTIYF. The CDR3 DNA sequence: TGTGCCAGCAGCGAAGCCCTTGTGGCCGTTTACTCTGGAAACACCATATATTTT.

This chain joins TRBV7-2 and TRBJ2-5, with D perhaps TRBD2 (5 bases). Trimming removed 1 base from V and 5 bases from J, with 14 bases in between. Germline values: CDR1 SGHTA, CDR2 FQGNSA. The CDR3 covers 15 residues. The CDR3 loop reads CASSLVRHSGETQYF. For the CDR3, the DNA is TGTGCCAGCAGCTTAGTCCGGCATTCGGGGGAGACCCAGTACTTC.

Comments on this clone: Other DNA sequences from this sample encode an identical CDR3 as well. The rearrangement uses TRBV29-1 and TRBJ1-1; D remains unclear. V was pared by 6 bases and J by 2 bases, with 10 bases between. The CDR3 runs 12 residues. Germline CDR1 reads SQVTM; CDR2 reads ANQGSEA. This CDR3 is CSVDLQNTEAFF. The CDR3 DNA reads TGCAGCGTCGACCTTCAAAACACTGAAGCTTTCTTT.

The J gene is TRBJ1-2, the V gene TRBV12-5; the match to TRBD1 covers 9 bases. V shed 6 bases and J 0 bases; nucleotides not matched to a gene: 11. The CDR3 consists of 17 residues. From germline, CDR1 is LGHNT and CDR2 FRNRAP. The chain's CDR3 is CASGRGQGYGANYGYTF. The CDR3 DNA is TGTGCTAGTGGCCGGGGACAGGGCTACGGTGCTAACTATGGCTACACCTTC.

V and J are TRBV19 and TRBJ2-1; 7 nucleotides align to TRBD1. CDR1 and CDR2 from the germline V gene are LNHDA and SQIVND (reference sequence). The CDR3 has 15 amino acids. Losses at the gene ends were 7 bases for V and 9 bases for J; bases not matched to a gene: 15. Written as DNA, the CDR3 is TGTGCCAGTAAAGGTCTCGGGACAGCCACCTCTGAGCAGTTCTTC. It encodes CASKGLGTATSEQFF.

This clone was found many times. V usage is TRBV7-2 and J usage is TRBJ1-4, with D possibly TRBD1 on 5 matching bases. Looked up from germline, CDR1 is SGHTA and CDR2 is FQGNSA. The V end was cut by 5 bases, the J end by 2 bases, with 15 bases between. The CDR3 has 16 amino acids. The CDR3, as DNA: TGTGCCAGCAGCCCCAGGCGGGGGGTCACTAATGAAAAACTGTTTTTT. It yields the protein CASSPRRGVTNEKLFF. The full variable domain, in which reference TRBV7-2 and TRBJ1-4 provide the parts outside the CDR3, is GAGVSQSPSNKVTEKGKDVELRCDPISGHTALYWYRQSLGQGLEFLIYFQGNSAPDKSGLPSDRFSAERTGGSVSTLTIQRTQQEDSAVYLCASSPRRGVTNEKLFFGSGTQLSVL.

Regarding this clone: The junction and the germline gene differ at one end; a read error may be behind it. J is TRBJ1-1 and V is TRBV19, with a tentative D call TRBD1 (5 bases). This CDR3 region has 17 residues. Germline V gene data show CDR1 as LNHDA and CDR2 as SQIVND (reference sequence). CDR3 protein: CASRIGDYRKTNTEAFF. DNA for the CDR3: TGTGCCAGTAGAATAGGGGACTACAGGAAAACTAACACTGAAGCTTTCTTT.

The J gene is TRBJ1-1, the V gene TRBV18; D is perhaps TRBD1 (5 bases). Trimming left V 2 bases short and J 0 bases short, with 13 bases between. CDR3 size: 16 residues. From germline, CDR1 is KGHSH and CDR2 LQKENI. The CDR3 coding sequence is TGTGCCAGCTCACCAGGGGCCGCAAACTTGAACACTGAAGCTTTCTTT. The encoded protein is CASSPGAANLNTEAFF.

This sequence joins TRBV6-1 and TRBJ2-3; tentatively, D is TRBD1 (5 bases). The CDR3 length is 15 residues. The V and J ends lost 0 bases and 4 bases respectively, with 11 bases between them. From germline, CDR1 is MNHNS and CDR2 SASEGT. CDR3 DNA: TGTGCCAGCAGTGAAGCCTTCAGGGATCCAGATACGCAGTATTTT. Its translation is CASSEAFRDPDTQYF.

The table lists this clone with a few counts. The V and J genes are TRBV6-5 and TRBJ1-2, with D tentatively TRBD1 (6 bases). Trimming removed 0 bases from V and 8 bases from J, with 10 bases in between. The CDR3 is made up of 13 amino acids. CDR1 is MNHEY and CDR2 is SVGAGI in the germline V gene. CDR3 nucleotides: TGTGCCAGCAGTTACTCTACAGGGAGCGGCTACACCTTC. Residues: CASSYSTGSGYTF.

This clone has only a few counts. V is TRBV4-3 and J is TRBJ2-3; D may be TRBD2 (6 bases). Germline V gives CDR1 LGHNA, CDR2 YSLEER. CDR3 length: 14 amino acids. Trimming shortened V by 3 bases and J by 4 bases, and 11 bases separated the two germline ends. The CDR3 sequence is CASSQGWGADTQYF. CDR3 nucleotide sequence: TGCGCCAGCAGCCAGGGGTGGGGGGCAGATACGCAGTATTTT.

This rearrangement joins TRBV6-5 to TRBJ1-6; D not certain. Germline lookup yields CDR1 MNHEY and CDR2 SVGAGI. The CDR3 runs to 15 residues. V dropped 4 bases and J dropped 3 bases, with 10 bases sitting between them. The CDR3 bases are TGTGCCAGCAGTTCACGTGGAGGCTATAATTCACCCCTCCACTTT. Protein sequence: CASSSRGGYNSPLHF.

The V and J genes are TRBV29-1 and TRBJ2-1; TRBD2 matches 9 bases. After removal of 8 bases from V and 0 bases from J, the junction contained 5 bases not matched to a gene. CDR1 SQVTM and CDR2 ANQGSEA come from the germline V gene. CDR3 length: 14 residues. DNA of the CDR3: TGCAGCCTTTTTAGCGGGAGCTCCTACAATGAGCAGTTCTTC. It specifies CSLFSGSSYNEQFF.

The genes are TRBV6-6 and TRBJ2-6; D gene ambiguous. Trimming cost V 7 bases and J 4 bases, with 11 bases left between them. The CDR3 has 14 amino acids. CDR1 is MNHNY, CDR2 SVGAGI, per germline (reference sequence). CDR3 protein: CASTNPIGANVLTF. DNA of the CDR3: TGTGCCAGCACCAACCCCATCGGGGCCAACGTCCTGACTTTC.

The CDR3 nucleotides are TGTGCCAGCAGCGTAGCCGGGAGGGGCACCGGGGAGCTGTTTTTT. Translating it yields CASSVAGRGTGELFF. This rearrangement joins TRBV9 to TRBJ2-2, with 8 bases lining up with TRBD2. V lost 0 bases and J lost 4; bases outside the gene matches: 2. Per germline, CDR1 SGDLS and CDR2 YYNGEE. This CDR3 comprises 15 residues.

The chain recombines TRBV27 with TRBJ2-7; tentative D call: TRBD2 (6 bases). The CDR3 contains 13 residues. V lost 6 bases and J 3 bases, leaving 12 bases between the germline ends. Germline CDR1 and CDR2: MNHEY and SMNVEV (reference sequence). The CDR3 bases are TGTGCCAGCAGGCAGGACGGGGGCTACGAGCAGTACTTC. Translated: CASRQDGGYEQYF.

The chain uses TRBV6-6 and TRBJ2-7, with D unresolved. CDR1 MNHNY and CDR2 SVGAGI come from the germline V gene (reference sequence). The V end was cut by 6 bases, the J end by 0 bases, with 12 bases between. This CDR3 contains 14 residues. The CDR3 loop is CASSRRRSSYEQYF. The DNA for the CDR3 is TGTGCCAGCAGCCGACGCCGGAGCTCCTACGAGCAGTACTTC.

CDR3 in amino acids: CASSLGQGGTGELFF. CDR3 bases: TGTGCCAGCAGCCTGGGACAGGGTGGGACCGGGGAGCTGTTTTTT. The chain couples TRBV6-5 to TRBJ2-2, with 9 bases matching TRBD1. Germline trimming cut 6 bases from V and 5 bases from J; bases unmatched to any gene: 7. The germline V gene has CDR1 MNHEY and CDR2 SVGAGI. The CDR3 consists of 15 residues.

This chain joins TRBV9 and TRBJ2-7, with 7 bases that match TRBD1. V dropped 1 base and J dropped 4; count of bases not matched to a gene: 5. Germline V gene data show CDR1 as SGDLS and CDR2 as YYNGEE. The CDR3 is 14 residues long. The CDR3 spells CASSVRQGDYEQYF. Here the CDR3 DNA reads TGTGCCAGCAGCGTACGCCAGGGGGATTACGAGCAGTACTTC.

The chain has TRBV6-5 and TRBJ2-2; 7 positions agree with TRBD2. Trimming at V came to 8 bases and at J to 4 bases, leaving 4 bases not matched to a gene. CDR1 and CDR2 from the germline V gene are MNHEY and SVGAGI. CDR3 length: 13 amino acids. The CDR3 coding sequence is TGTGCCAGCTGGGCTAGCGGCACCGGGGAGCTGTTTTTT. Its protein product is CASWASGTGELFF.

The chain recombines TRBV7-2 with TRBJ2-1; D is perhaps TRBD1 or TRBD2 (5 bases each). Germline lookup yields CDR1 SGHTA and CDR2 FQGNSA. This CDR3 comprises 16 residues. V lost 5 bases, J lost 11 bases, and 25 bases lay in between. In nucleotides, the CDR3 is TGTGCCAGCAGCCTTCGAGGGGTCGGGAATTGGATTAAGCAGTTCTTC. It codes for CASSLRGVGNWIKQFF.

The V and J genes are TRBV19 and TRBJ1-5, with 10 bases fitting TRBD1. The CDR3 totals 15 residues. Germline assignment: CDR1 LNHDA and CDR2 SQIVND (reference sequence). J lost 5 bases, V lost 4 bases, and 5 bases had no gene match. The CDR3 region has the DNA TGTGCCAGTAGTAGCGGACAGGGGGTTTATCAGCCCCAGCATTTT. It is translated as CASSSGQGVYQPQHF.

The chain's CDR3 is CASSVTTGGRVGYTF. The CDR3 coding sequence is TGCGCCAGCAGCGTAACGACAGGGGGCCGAGTTGGCTACACCTTC. V is TRBV5-1 and J is TRBJ1-2; 10 bases fit TRBD1. The CDR3 has 15 amino acids. Germline V gives CDR1 SGHRS, CDR2 YFSETQ. V lost 4 bases, J lost 7 bases, and 10 bases stayed unmatched.

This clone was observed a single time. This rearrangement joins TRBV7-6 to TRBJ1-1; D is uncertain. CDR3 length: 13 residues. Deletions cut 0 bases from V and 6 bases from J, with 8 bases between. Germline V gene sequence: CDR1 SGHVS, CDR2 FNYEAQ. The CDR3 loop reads CASSLAGNAEAFF. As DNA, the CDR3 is TGTGCCAGCAGCTTAGCTGGAAACGCTGAAGCTTTCTTT. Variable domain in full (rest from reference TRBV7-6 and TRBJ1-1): GAGVSQSPRYKVTKRGQDVALRCDPISGHVSLYWYRQALGQGPEFLTYFNYEAQQDKSGLPNDRFSAERPEGSISTLTIQRTEQRDSAMYRCASSLAGNAEAFFGQGTRLTVV.

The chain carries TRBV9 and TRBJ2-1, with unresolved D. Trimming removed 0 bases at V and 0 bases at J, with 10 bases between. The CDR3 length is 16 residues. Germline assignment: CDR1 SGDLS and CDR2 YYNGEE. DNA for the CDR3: TGTGCCAGCAGCGTAGACGTAATCTCCTCCTACAATGAGCAGTTCTTC. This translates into CASSVDVISSYNEQFF.

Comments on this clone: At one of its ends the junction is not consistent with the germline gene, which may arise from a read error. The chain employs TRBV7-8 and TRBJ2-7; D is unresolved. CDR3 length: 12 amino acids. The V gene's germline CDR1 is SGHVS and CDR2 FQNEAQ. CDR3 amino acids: CAGSLVGYEQYF. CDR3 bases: TGTGCCGGCAGCTTAGTGGGATACGAGCAGTACTTC.

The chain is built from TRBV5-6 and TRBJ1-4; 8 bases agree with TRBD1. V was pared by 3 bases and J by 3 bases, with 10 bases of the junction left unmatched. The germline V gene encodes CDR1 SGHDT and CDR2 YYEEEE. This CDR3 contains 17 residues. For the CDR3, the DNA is TGTGCCAGCAGCTCCCTCCGGGACAGGTCATCTAATGAAAAACTGTTTTTT. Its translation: CASSSLRDRSSNEKLFF. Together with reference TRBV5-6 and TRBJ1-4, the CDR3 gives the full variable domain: DAGVTQSPTHLIKTRGQQVTLRCSPKSGHDTVSWYQQALGQGPQFIFQYYEEEERQRGNFPDRFSGHQFPNYSSELNVNALLLGDSALYLCASSSLRDRSSNEKLFFGSGTQLSVL.

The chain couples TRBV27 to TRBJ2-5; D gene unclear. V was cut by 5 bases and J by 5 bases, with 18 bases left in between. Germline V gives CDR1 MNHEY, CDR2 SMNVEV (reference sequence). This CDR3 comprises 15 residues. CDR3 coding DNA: TGTGCCAGCAGTCCCCGGGCCCCAAAAGAGGAGACCCAGTACTTC. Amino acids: CASSPRAPKEETQYF.